This TCR beta chain was sequenced in a study of beta chain features in type 1 diabetes (dated 2018 in TCRdb). Notes on the research overall: No differences in mean age, gender distribution, total cell number or subset yield were found between patients and healthy donors. A total of 90 million to 140 million sorted cells were examined across all samples, and RNA yield correlated strongly with the number of cells per subset. In the study, TCRB repertoires of sorted circulating CD4+ T cell subsets from recently diagnosed type 1 diabetes patients were compared with those of matched healthy donors. Regulatory and stem cell-like memory subsets were isolated from only 8 patients and roughly 8 healthy donors, whereas naive and central memory subsets came from all 30 or so donors. General study outcomes and caveats: Shorter templates might be favored by PCR, yet because patient and control samples were amplified and corrected together, any such skew would affect both groups equally. Because cDNA was sequenced instead of genomic DNA, activated cells with high expression could be over-represented, although the groups did not differ in activation or CD3 levels. Naive, central memory and regulatory TCRB repertoires appeared more similar among patients than among healthy donors. At VDJ recombination sites, patients with type 1 diabetes made fewer insertions and deleted more nucleotides, a pattern implying thymic rearrangement abnormalities. A moderate but significant shortening of TCRB CDR3 length was observed in type 1 diabetes patients in all four CD4+ subsets. Because small numbers of individuals were included in the HLA sub-analyses, any influence of HLA type on TCRB rearrangement was left unresolved.

The entire isolated RNA was reverse transcribed using the High Capacity cDNA Reverse Transcription Kit, and thus expressed TCRB transcripts were sequenced. Deep immunoSEQ sequencing was applied to naive, central memory and regulatory T cell samples, giving an average of about 3.57 million total reads per sample. Sorted cells were lysed in RLT buffer and RNA was extracted with DNase-treated RNeasy Micro or Mini kits, depending on cell number. To prevent cross-contamination, every cell subset was processed on its own, while patient and healthy donor samples were processed together. The immunoSEQ multiplex PCR was used to amplify TCRB sequences from cDNA, generating 87-bp fragments that spanned the CDR3 region. Sequencing of the amplicons was performed on the Illumina HiSeq platform. The original methods were these. PCR bias was computationally corrected using synthetic template baselines, reads within Hamming distance 2 were collapsed, and singletons that could not be merged were discarded. Reads were aligned against IMGT to assign V, D and J genes, CDR3 length and insertions or deletions at six rearrangement sites. Clonotype counts were normalized to sorted cell number within each subset before computing true diversity and Gini coefficients with the tcR R package. Repertoire sharing was quantified using the overlap coefficient calculated on TCRB nucleotide sequences. As a proxy for the pre-selection repertoire, out-of-frame TCRB sequences from naive cells were analyzed. TCRdb carries this immuneACCESS record with in-frame sequences only. Its versions omit some clonotypes, under half of them owing to an unresolved V gene in the studies checked, with the rest unexplained. That table supplies the V and J calls and clone size; D and trimming were determined from the DNA. The sample contains around 250,000 clones, 24% of them found a single time. The top ten constitute roughly 0.011% of the sample.

From each donor, a single peripheral blood sample of about 116 mL on average was drawn into heparinised tubes. Using a panel that included CD45RO, CCR7, CD25, CD127, CD95 and CD27, naive, central memory, regulatory and stem cell-like memory CD4+ T cells were sorted on a BD FACSAria II. Purity was above 95% for every sorted population. PBMCs were isolated immediately by Lymphoprep density gradient centrifugation and stained directly without culture. Samples were stained and sorted in pairs, with one healthy donor and one patient per experiment, so that batch effects were minimized. This clone was seen a handful of times. No cognate antigen has been identified for it. Within one base of it there is no much larger clone, and no base qualities were kept. Based on the germline V gene, the CDR1 and CDR2 sequences are MGHRA and YSYEKL. The CDR3 measures 17 amino acids from cysteine to phenylalanine. CDR3 DNA only is kept here, 51 bases in frame from base 1. Compared with germline, V lacks 4 bases and J lacks 5 bases; bases without a gene match: 9.

The receptor chain draws on TRBV4-1 and TRBJ2-5; 14 middle bases align to TRBD2. The sample was naive CD4+ T cells from blood. The cell subset or site label, read with the paper, signifies: true naive CD4+ T cells. This clonotype originated in a woman aged 25-40 years with type 1 diabetes. The DNA sequence is given as TGCGCCAGCAGCCCCCGACTAGCGGGAGGGCCTAGGGAGACCCAGTACTTC. Its translation is CASSPRLAGGPRETQYF.